This is a list of T cell receptor beta chains from one sample in a study of cytomegalovirus exposure and HLA in healthy donors. Sequencing used immunoSEQ multiplex PCR; TCRdb keeps in-frame clones, though not all of them. The sample table includes roughly 140,000 clones. Sequencing used PBMCs. The receptors derive from a middle-aged man in good health and CMV-seronegative. The CDR3 runs from the conserved cysteine through the conserved F or W. A D gene is named only where the DNA matches it firmly.

V gene: TRBV10-1
D gene: TRBD1
J gene: TRBJ1-2
CDR3 length: 14
CDR3 protein: CASSGTGTCYGYTF
CDR3 DNA: TGCGCCAGCAGCGGGACAGGGACCTGCTATGGCTACACCTTC

V gene: TRBV6-6
D gene: TRBD1
J gene: TRBJ2-3
CDR3 length: 16
CDR3 protein: CASSPRGQGHTDTQYF
CDR3 DNA: TGTGCCAGCAGCCCCCGGGGACAGGGTCACACAGATACGCAGTATTTT

V gene: TRBV2
D gene: .
J gene: TRBJ1-2
CDR3 length: 11
CDR3 protein: CASSVSHGYTF
CDR3 DNA: TGTGCCAGCAGTGTAAGCCATGGCTACACCTTC

V gene: TRBV6-6
D gene: TRBD1
J gene: TRBJ2-6
CDR3 length: 16
CDR3 protein: CASSGQGAAGANVLTF
CDR3 DNA: TGTGCCAGCAGTGGACAGGGGGCCGCTGGGGCCAACGTCCTGACTTTC

V gene: TRBV6-6
D gene: .
J gene: TRBJ1-3
CDR3 length: 16
CDR3 protein: CASTSPGLLLANTIYF
CDR3 DNA: TGTGCCAGCACCTCCCCGGGACTGTTATTGGCGAACACCATATATTTT

V gene: TRBV7-8
D gene: .
J gene: TRBJ2-2
CDR3 length: 17
CDR3 protein: CASSSGRGQLSTGELFF
CDR3 DNA: TGTGCCAGCAGCTCTGGGAGAGGTCAGCTTTCGACCGGGGAGCTGTTTTTT

V gene: TRBV5-1
D gene: TRBD1
J gene: TRBJ2-7
CDR3 length: 17
CDR3 protein: CASSLAGTGTGLYEQYF
CDR3 DNA: TGCGCCAGCAGCTTGGCCGGGACCGGGACAGGGCTCTACGAGCAGTACTTC

V gene: TRBV5-1
D gene: .
J gene: TRBJ1-4
CDR3 length: 14
CDR3 protein: CASSFKGDGEKLFF
CDR3 DNA: TGCGCCAGCAGCTTTAAGGGAGATGGTGAAAAACTGTTTTTT

V gene: TRBV7-3
D gene: .
J gene: TRBJ2-2
CDR3 length: 17
CDR3 protein: CASSLNPSRNNTGELFF
CDR3 DNA: TGTGCCAGCAGCTTAAATCCCTCGCGGAACAACACCGGGGAGCTGTTTTTT

V gene: TRBV5-1
D gene: .
J gene: TRBJ2-7
CDR3 length: 16
CDR3 protein: CASSLEPGGRSYEQYF
CDR3 DNA: TGCGCCAGCAGCTTGGAGCCAGGGGGGAGATCCTACGAGCAGTACTTC

V gene: TRBV12-5
D gene: .
J gene: TRBJ1-2
CDR3 length: 13
CDR3 protein: CASGYTGVYGYTF
CDR3 DNA: TGTGCTAGTGGTTATACGGGGGTCTATGGCTACACCTTC

V gene: TRBV13
D gene: .
J gene: TRBJ1-1
CDR3 length: 13
CDR3 protein: CASSRTANTETFF
CDR3 DNA: TGTGCCAGCAGCCGAACAGCAAACACTGAAACTTTCTTT

V gene: TRBV5-6
D gene: .
J gene: TRBJ2-5
CDR3 length: 12
CDR3 protein: CASSSTGPTQYF
CDR3 DNA: TGTGCCAGCAGCTCAACAGGGCCGACCCAGTACTTC

V gene: TRBV6-5
D gene: TRBD1
J gene: TRBJ1-3
CDR3 length: 14
CDR3 protein: CASSRDRAGNTIYF
CDR3 DNA: TGTGCCAGCAGCCGGGACAGGGCGGGAAACACCATATATTTT

V gene: TRBV5-5
D gene: .
J gene: TRBJ1-4
CDR3 length: 15
CDR3 protein: CASSLEVTPDEKLFF
CDR3 DNA: TGTGCCAGCAGCTTGGAAGTCACTCCGGATGAAAAACTGTTTTTT

V gene: TRBV11-2
D gene: .
J gene: TRBJ1-5
CDR3 length: 15
CDR3 protein: CASSLGQVSDQPQHF
CDR3 DNA: TGTGCCAGCAGCTTGGGGCAGGTATCCGATCAGCCCCAGCATTTT

V gene: TRBV5-4
D gene: .
J gene: TRBJ1-1
CDR3 length: 14
CDR3 protein: CASSLRQALSEAFF
CDR3 DNA: TGTGCCAGCAGCTTGAGACAGGCACTCTCTGAAGCTTTCTTT

V gene: TRBV19
D gene: TRBD1
J gene: TRBJ1-1
CDR3 length: 15
CDR3 protein: CASRNRGLMNTEAFF
CDR3 DNA: TGTGCCAGTAGGAACAGGGGACTCATGAACACTGAAGCTTTCTTT

V gene: TRBV4-2
D gene: TRBD1
J gene: TRBJ1-3
CDR3 length: 15
CDR3 protein: CASSQPGTAGNTIYF
CDR3 DNA: TGTGCCAGCAGCCAACCCGGGACAGCGGGAAACACCATATATTTT

V gene: TRBV7-9
D gene: .
J gene: TRBJ1-3
CDR3 length: 16
CDR3 protein: CASSPRQVLSGNTIYF
CDR3 DNA: TGTGCCAGCAGTCCAAGACAGGTCCTCTCTGGAAACACCATATATTTT

V gene: TRBV6-5
D gene: TRBD1
J gene: TRBJ2-7
CDR3 length: 15
CDR3 protein: CASSYGTGGAYEQYF
CDR3 DNA: TGTGCCAGCAGTTACGGGACAGGGGGCGCCTACGAGCAGTACTTC

V gene: TRBV11-3
D gene: .
J gene: TRBJ2-2
CDR3 length: 15
CDR3 protein: CASSLVRGAAGELFF
CDR3 DNA: TGTGCCAGCAGCTTAGTTCGGGGGGCCGCCGGGGAGCTGTTTTTT

V gene: TRBV4-3
D gene: .
J gene: TRBJ1-3
CDR3 length: 17
CDR3 protein: CASSKLAQGHSGNTIYF
CDR3 DNA: TGCGCCAGCAGCAAACTGGCACAGGGACACTCTGGAAACACCATATATTTT

V gene: TRBV9
D gene: TRBD2
J gene: TRBJ2-3
CDR3 length: 16
CDR3 protein: CASSASTGLAQDTQYF
CDR3 DNA: TGTGCCAGCAGCGCGTCCACGGGACTAGCCCAAGATACGCAGTATTTT

V gene: TRBV14
D gene: .
J gene: TRBJ1-1
CDR3 length: 13
CDR3 protein: CASSQGFGAEAFF
CDR3 DNA: TGTGCCAGCAGCCAAGGGTTCGGGGCTGAAGCTTTCTTT

V gene: TRBV5-8
D gene: TRBD1
J gene: TRBJ2-7
CDR3 length: 15
CDR3 protein: CASSVGQGRSYEQYF
CDR3 DNA: TGTGCCAGCAGCGTCGGACAGGGGCGCTCCTACGAGCAGTACTTC

V gene: TRBV5-1
D gene: .
J gene: TRBJ1-2
CDR3 length: 14
CDR3 protein: CASSSTGYNYGYTF
CDR3 DNA: TGCGCCAGCAGCTCGACAGGCTATAACTATGGCTACACCTTC

V gene: TRBV2
D gene: TRBD1
J gene: TRBJ1-6
CDR3 length: 14
CDR3 protein: CASSAGQGNSPLHF
CDR3 DNA: TGTGCCAGCAGTGCGGGACAGGGGAATTCACCCCTCCACTTT

V gene: TRBV2
D gene: .
J gene: TRBJ1-4
CDR3 length: 14
CDR3 protein: CASSESATNEKLFF
CDR3 DNA: TGTGCCAGCAGTGAGTCTGCAACTAATGAAAAACTGTTTTTT

V gene: TRBV7-9
D gene: .
J gene: TRBJ2-5
CDR3 length: 16
CDR3 protein: CASSPPGQQLQETQYF
CDR3 DNA: TGTGCCAGCAGCCCCCCCGGACAGCAGCTTCAAGAGACCCAGTACTTC

V gene: TRBV14
D gene: .
J gene: TRBJ1-3
CDR3 length: 15
CDR3 protein: CASSQTGFPGNTIYF
CDR3 DNA: TGTGCCAGCAGCCAAACAGGGTTTCCTGGAAACACCATATATTTT

V gene: TRBV9
D gene: TRBD1
J gene: TRBJ2-1
CDR3 length: 14
CDR3 protein: CASSGDRGNDEQFF
CDR3 DNA: TGTGCCAGCAGCGGGGACAGGGGGAACGATGAGCAGTTCTTC

V gene: TRBV28
D gene: .
J gene: TRBJ2-7
CDR3 length: 13
CDR3 protein: CASKDSFSYEQYF
CDR3 DNA: TGTGCCAGCAAGGACAGTTTCTCCTACGAGCAGTACTTC